Listed here are 16 T cell receptor beta chains from one sample, sequenced in a study of blood T cell repertoires in COVID-19. TCRdb's copy holds only in-frame clones and misses some; the assay was immunoSEQ multiplex PCR. The data hold around 130,000 clones, with about 86% observed a single time. Input material: PBMCs or T cells enriched from blood (not recorded which). Receptors originate from a man between 35 and 55 years old with acute COVID-19.

In its sample, this clone was seen a few times. CDR3 in DNA: TGTGCCAGCAGCCAAGTTTCAGGGGCCACAGATACGCAGTATTTT. Translation gives CASSQVSGATDTQYF. The gene calls are TRBV3-1 (or the pseudogene TRBV3-2) and TRBJ2-3; D perhaps matches TRBD1 (6 bases). Germline loops: CDR1 LGHDT, CDR2 YNNKEL (reference sequence). The CDR3 is 15 amino acids. The germline V and J ends were trimmed by 1 base and 2 bases, with 10 bases remaining between them.

V gene TRBV27 combines with J gene TRBJ2-1; D unclear. The CDR3 totals 15 residues. In germline, CDR1 is MNHEY, CDR2 SMNVEV (reference sequence). The germline V and J ends were trimmed by 3 bases and 6 bases, with 15 bases remaining between them. CDR3 region: CASSFYPSRINEQFF. CDR3 nucleotide sequence: TGTGCCAGCAGTTTTTATCCATCTAGGATCAATGAGCAGTTCTTC.

Regarding this clone: Distinct nucleotide sequences in the sample also encode this CDR3. The chain has TRBV30 and TRBJ1-1, with D tentatively TRBD1 (6 bases). V was shortened by 3 bases and J by 4 bases, with 12 bases between the two germline ends. This CDR3 region has 13 residues. Per the germline V gene, CDR1 is GTSNPN and CDR2 is SVGIG (reference sequence). CDR3 sequence (DNA): TGTGCCTGGAGCCTCACAGGGTCCACTGAAGCTTTCTTT. Translating gives CAWSLTGSTEAFF.

V gene TRBV18 combines with J gene TRBJ2-1; 10 nucleotides match TRBD1. The CDR3 extends over 17 amino acids. The V segment lost 3 bases and the J segment 7 bases; nucleotides outside the gene matches: 12. Germline V gene sequence: CDR1 KGHSH, CDR2 LQKENI. This CDR3 is CASSPYTPGQGSNEQFF. For the CDR3, the DNA is TGTGCCAGCTCACCGTACACCCCGGGACAGGGGAGTAATGAGCAGTTCTTC.

The rearrangement joins TRBV19 to TRBJ1-2; 8 nucleotides agree with TRBD1. The CDR3 has 15 residues. Trimming took 4 bases from V and 2 from J; bases not matched to a gene: 6. In germline, CDR1 is LNHDA, CDR2 SQIVND (reference sequence). The CDR3 loop reads CASSKRTGTNYGYTF. The CDR3 DNA reads as TGTGCCAGTAGTAAGAGGACAGGGACGAACTATGGCTACACCTTC.

The rearrangement uses TRBV5-1 and TRBJ1-6; a possible D gene is TRBD1 (6 bases). The CDR3 spans 14 residues. Trimming stripped 2 bases from V and 7 bases from J, with 10 bases between. Looked up from germline, CDR1 is SGHRS and CDR2 is YFSETQ. The CDR3 here is CASSFWGGNSPLHF. In DNA, the CDR3 is TGCGCCAGCAGCTTCTGGGGGGGCAATTCACCCCTCCACTTT.

This clone was counted a few times. V is TRBV10-1 and J is TRBJ2-1; 7 nucleotides align to TRBD2. This CDR3 is 16 amino acids long. V lost 6 bases and J lost 6; bases outside the gene matches: 14. CDR1 and CDR2 (germline): WNHNN, SYGVQD (reference sequence). The CDR3 DNA is TGCGCCAGCAGGGGACCCCAAGCGGGGCTCCCCAATGAGCAGTTCTTC. It is translated as CASRGPQAGLPNEQFF.

The chain combines TRBV13 with TRBJ1-2; a weak D match, TRBD1 (5 bases). V gave up 5 bases and J gave up 8 bases, with 18 bases separating them. The CDR3 is 14 residues long. Germline-derived CDR1 and CDR2 are PRHDT and FYEKMQ (reference sequence). The CDR3 spells CASSLQGPVGGYTF. The CDR3 DNA follows: TGTGCCAGCAGCCTCCAGGGCCCCGTTGGGGGCTACACCTTC.

The chain recombines TRBV7-3 with TRBJ1-1, with 8 bases matching TRBD1. The CDR3 has 14 amino acids. V shed 5 bases and J 11 bases; nucleotides not matched to a gene: 13. Germline V gene lookup returns CDR1 SGHTA and CDR2 FQGTGA. The CDR3 reads CASSPRTGSAQAFF. CDR3 nucleotides: TGTGCCAGCAGCCCAAGGACAGGGAGCGCACAGGCTTTCTTT.

V is TRBV28 and J is TRBJ1-6; D gene unclear. This CDR3 contains 15 residues. V was shortened by 3 bases and J by 4 bases, with 10 bases between the two germline ends. Germline values: CDR1 MDHEN, CDR2 SYDVKM. CDR3 in amino acids: CASSLLTGYNSPLHF. In nucleotides, the CDR3 is TGTGCCAGCAGTTTGCTTACGGGTTATAATTCACCCCTCCACTTT.

This chain uses TRBV19 with TRBJ1-5; possibly TRBD1 for D (5 bases). The CDR3 has 15 amino acids. Trimming left V 5 bases short and J 0 bases short, with 11 bases between. Germline lookup yields CDR1 LNHDA and CDR2 SQIVND (reference sequence). In DNA, the CDR3 is TGTGCCAGTAGTGAAACAGGTTCTAGCAATCAGCCCCAGCATTTT. This sequence encodes CASSETGSSNQPQHF.

Details on this clone: Additional DNA sequences in this sample encode the identical CDR3. The rearrangement joins TRBV19 to TRBJ1-5; D is possibly TRBD1 (5 bases). This CDR3 is built from 13 residues. Trimming cost V 3 bases and J 4 bases, with 7 bases left between them. The germline gives CDR1 LNHDA, CDR2 SQIVND (reference sequence). CDR3 sequence reads: CASSIGGNQPQHF. Here the CDR3 DNA reads TGTGCCAGTAGTATCGGGGGTAATCAGCCCCAGCATTTT.

This sequence joins TRBV3-1 (or the pseudogene TRBV3-2) and TRBJ1-4, with 8 bases that match TRBD1. Looked up from germline, CDR1 is LGHDT and CDR2 is YNNKEL (reference sequence). The CDR3 has 14 residues. V dropped 5 bases and J dropped 5; count of bases not matched to a gene: 4. The CDR3 sequence is CASSFRQGNEKLFF. DNA of the CDR3: TGTGCCAGCAGCTTTCGACAGGGGAATGAAAAACTGTTTTTT.

This clone appeared a single time. The rearrangement joins TRBV7-3 to TRBJ1-6; D is possibly TRBD1 (5 bases). V was cut by 6 bases and J by 0 bases, with 12 bases left in between. From germline, CDR1 is SGHTA and CDR2 FQGTGA. The CDR3 is 16 residues long. CDR3 in amino acids: CASRFSGDSYNSPLHF. DNA for the CDR3: TGTGCCAGCAGGTTTTCGGGGGACTCCTATAATTCACCCCTCCACTTT.

V gene TRBV7-2 combines with J gene TRBJ2-4, with 7 nucleotides matching TRBD2. Germline V CDR1 and CDR2: SGHTA, FQGNSA. The J segment lost 2 bases and the V segment lost 3 bases, leaving 16 bases of the junction unmatched. The CDR3 has 19 amino acids. CDR3 amino acids: CASSFSGLKGASTKNIQYF. DNA of the CDR3: TGTGCCAGCAGCTTTAGCGGGCTCAAAGGGGCATCAACCAAAAACATTCAGTACTTC.

The chain employs TRBV28 and TRBJ2-2, with D tentatively TRBD2 (5 bases). Between the trimmed V and J ends, which lost 10 bases and 4 bases, there was a span of 19 bases. The CDR3 loop spans 15 amino acids. CDR1 MDHEN and CDR2 SYDVKM come from the germline V gene. In DNA, the CDR3 is TGTGCCACCGGAATCGAGAGGGTTGGCACCGGGGAGCTGTTTTTT. It is translated as CATGIERVGTGELFF.